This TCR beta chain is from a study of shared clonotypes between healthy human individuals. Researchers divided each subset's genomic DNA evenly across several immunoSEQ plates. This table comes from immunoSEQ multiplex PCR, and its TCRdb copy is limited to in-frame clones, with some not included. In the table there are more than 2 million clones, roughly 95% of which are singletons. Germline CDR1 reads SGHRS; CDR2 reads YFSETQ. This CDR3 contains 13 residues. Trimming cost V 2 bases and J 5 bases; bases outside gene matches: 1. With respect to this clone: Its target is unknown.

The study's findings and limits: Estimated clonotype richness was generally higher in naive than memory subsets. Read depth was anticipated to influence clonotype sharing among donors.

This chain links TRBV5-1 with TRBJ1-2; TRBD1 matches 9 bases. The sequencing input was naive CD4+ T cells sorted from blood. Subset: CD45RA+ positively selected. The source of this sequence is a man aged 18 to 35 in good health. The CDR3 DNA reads TGCGCCAGCAGCTTCGACAGGGGGTATGGCTACACCTTC. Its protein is CASSFDRGYGYTF.